These 30 T cell receptor beta chains came from one sample sequenced in a study of beta chain features in type 1 diabetes (dated by TCRdb to 2016 to 2018). Library construction relied on the immunoSEQ multiplex PCR assay. The entire amount of isolated RNA was reverse transcribed using the High Capacity cDNA Reverse Transcription Kit, so the sequenced TCRB transcripts were expressed ones. TCRdb provides this immuneACCESS table in a form limited to in-frame rearrangements. Some clones are lacking; in checked studies, under half of them reflect an unresolved V gene, and why the rest are absent is not known. The sample table shows about 240,000 clones, and 25% to 30% are seen once. The top ten constitute about 3.9% of the sample. The sequenced sample was central memory CD4+ T cells from blood. The receptors shown here come from a man younger than 45 in good health.

The V gene is TRBV4-3, the J gene TRBJ2-1; tentative D call: TRBD2 (6 bases). The CDR3 sequence is 15 residues long. Germline V gene lookup returns CDR1 LGHNA and CDR2 YSLEER. The V gene lost 1 base and the J gene lost 7 bases, with 14 bases spanning the gap. The CDR3 loop is CASSQGRPGRNEQFF. The CDR3 DNA is TGCGCCAGCAGCCAAGGACGGCCCGGGAGAAATGAGCAGTTCTTC.

The rearrangement uses TRBV7-2 and TRBJ2-1, with 8 bases identical to TRBD2. Germline assignment: CDR1 SGHTA and CDR2 FQGNSA. The CDR3 is 16 residues long. The V and J ends lost 2 bases and 4 bases, in that order; junction bases with no gene match: 7. CDR3 residues: CASSLNPGGSYNEQFF. The DNA of the CDR3 is TGTGCCAGCAGCTTAAATCCGGGAGGGTCGTACAATGAGCAGTTCTTC.

This clone has a handful of counts. This chain connects TRBV2 to TRBJ2-2; 9 nucleotides agree with TRBD2. This CDR3 region has 16 residues. The J segment lost 2 bases and the V segment lost 6 bases, leaving 7 bases of the junction unmatched. Per the germline V gene, CDR1 is SNHLY and CDR2 is FYNNEI. Here the CDR3 DNA reads TGTGCCAGCAGGCTACCCGGGACTAGCAACACCGGGGAGCTGTTTTTT. It yields the protein CASRLPGTSNTGELFF. Using reference TRBV2 and TRBJ2-2 for the parts outside the CDR3, the full variable domain is EPEVTQTPSHQVTQMGQEVILRCVPISNHLYFYWYRQILGQKVEFLVSFYNNEISEKSEIFDDQFSVERPDGSNFTLKIRSTKLEDSAMYFCASRLPGTSNTGELFFGEGSRLTVL.

The chain employs TRBV30 and TRBJ2-5, with D perhaps TRBD2 (7 bases). The CDR3 consists of 14 residues. V dropped 3 bases and J dropped 4 bases, with 15 bases sitting between them. Germline CDR1 GTSNPN, CDR2 SVGIG (reference sequence). CDR3 coding DNA: TGTGCCTGGAGGGAAGGCGGGGGCGGAGAGACCCAGTACTTC. Protein: CAWREGGGGETQYF.

This clone was found a few times. This chain links TRBV18 with TRBJ1-1; D call uncertain. Germline V gives CDR1 KGHSH, CDR2 LQKENI. Trimming pared 4 bases from V and 2 bases from J, leaving 2 bases between. This CDR3 contains 11 residues. The chain's CDR3 is CASSLNTEAFF. The CDR3 nucleotides are TGTGCCAGCTCACTAAACACTGAAGCTTTCTTT.

This clone has more than one count but fewer than ten. The V and J genes are TRBV6-1 and TRBJ2-7, with 8 bases that match TRBD2. Germline-derived CDR1 and CDR2 are MNHNS and SASEGT. Germline trimming cut 6 bases from V and 11 bases from J; bases unmatched to any gene: 9. The CDR3 length is 12 residues. The CDR3 DNA sequence: TGTGCCAGCAGCCAACTAGCGGAAAAGGAGTACTTC. Residues: CASSQLAEKEYF.

This sequence joins TRBV9 and TRBJ2-3, with a weak D call TRBD2 (6 bases). Per germline, CDR1 SGDLS and CDR2 YYNGEE. The CDR3 is 15 amino acids. V lost 4 bases to trimming and J lost 7 bases, with 19 bases between them. CDR3 in amino acids: CASSPRGTPANTQYF. The CDR3 DNA reads TGTGCCAGCAGCCCCAGAGGGACTCCTGCCAATACGCAGTATTTT.

As for this clone: Other DNA sequences in this specimen translate into the identical CDR3. The V gene is TRBV18, the J gene TRBJ1-1; D is unresolved. Trimming shortened V by 9 bases and J by 1 base, and 12 bases separated the two germline ends. Germline assignment: CDR1 KGHSH and CDR2 LQKENI. The CDR3 loop spans 13 amino acids. The CDR3 nucleotides are TGTGCCAGTGGTCGGGATAAGAACACTGAAGCTTTCTTT. Its translation is CASGRDKNTEAFF.

DNA for the CDR3: TGCGCCAGCAGCCACGGAAAAATGGGCCAAGCAGGGAAGTGGACAGATACGCAGTATTTT. Amino acids: CASSHGKMGQAGKWTDTQYF. The chain combines TRBV4-1 with TRBJ2-3; D perhaps matches TRBD1 (5 bases). The CDR3 has 20 residues. Looked up from germline, CDR1 is MGHRA and CDR2 is YSYEKL. V shed 3 bases and J shed 3 bases, with 28 bases lying between them.

The CDR3 nucleotides are TGCAGTGCTGTCCTCAGGGGGCCAGCTTTCTTT. It translates to CSAVLRGPAFF. The chain carries TRBV20-1 and TRBJ1-1; 8 nucleotides agree with TRBD1. CDR1 and CDR2 (germline): DFQATT, SNEGSKA (reference sequence). Trimming removed 5 bases from V and 10 bases from J; junction bases left unmatched: 6. The length of the CDR3 is 11 residues.

This clone has a handful of counts. The chain is built from TRBV6-5 and TRBJ2-3; D is unclear. Trimming stripped 5 bases from V and 4 bases from J, with 10 bases between. The CDR3 sequence is 13 residues long. Per germline, CDR1 MNHEY and CDR2 SVGAGI. CDR3 region: CASSLALADTQYF. DNA for the CDR3: TGTGCCAGCAGTCTCGCCCTAGCAGATACGCAGTATTTT.

V gene TRBV6-5 combines with J gene TRBJ1-2; D may be TRBD1 (5 bases). Trimming pared 7 bases from V and 0 bases from J, leaving 12 bases between. The germline gives CDR1 MNHEY, CDR2 SVGAGI. CDR3 size: 14 residues. The DNA of the CDR3 is TGTGCCAGCACCGACGTACAGGCTAACTATGGCTACACCTTC. Protein sequence: CASTDVQANYGYTF.

This clone occurred a few times. The chain has TRBV2 and TRBJ2-1; D is unclear. The germline V gene has CDR1 SNHLY and CDR2 FYNNEI. This CDR3 contains 12 residues. With 11 bases removed from V and 0 bases from J, the gap between germline ends came to 8 bases. The CDR3 coding sequence is TGTGCCGGGCTACGCTCCTACAATGAGCAGTTCTTC. Translation: CAGLRSYNEQFF. The variable domain in full, with the rest retrieved from reference TRBV2 and TRBJ2-1, is EPEVTQTPSHQVTQMGQEVILRCVPISNHLYFYWYRQILGQKVEFLVSFYNNEISEKSEIFDDQFSVERPDGSNFTLKIRSTKLEDSAMYFCAGLRSYNEQFFGPGTRLTVL.

The chain joins TRBV5-1 to TRBJ1-1, with D possibly being TRBD1 (5 bases). Trimming took 3 bases from V and 0 from J, leaving 9 bases between them. This CDR3 has 14 residues. Germline CDR1 and CDR2: SGHRS and YFSETQ. CDR3 loop: CASSYQGLNTEAFF. The CDR3 region has the DNA TGCGCCAGCAGCTACCAGGGATTGAACACTGAAGCTTTCTTT.

The rearrangement links TRBV18 to TRBJ2-6; the D is unclear. CDR1 is KGHSH and CDR2 is LQKENI in the germline V gene. The V end was cut by 3 bases, the J end by 0 bases, with 6 bases between. The CDR3 runs to 15 residues. CDR3 sequence: CASSPPRSGANVLTF. CDR3 DNA sequence: TGTGCCAGCTCACCTCCTCGCTCTGGGGCCAACGTCCTGACTTTC.

This chain links TRBV29-1 with TRBJ2-7; maybe TRBD2 (5 bases). The CDR3 length is 13 residues. Germline V CDR1 and CDR2: SQVTM, ANQGSEA. Trimming stripped 7 bases from V and 4 bases from J, with 17 bases between. This CDR3 reads CSGAERAGYEQYF. In nucleotides, the CDR3 is TGCAGCGGTGCGGAGAGGGCCGGGTACGAGCAGTACTTC.

V gene TRBV25-1 combines with J gene TRBJ1-1; no definite D call. Germline lookup yields CDR1 MGHDK and CDR2 SYGVNS. V was shortened by 3 bases and J by 9 bases, with 14 bases between the two germline ends. The CDR3 sequence is 13 residues long. CDR3 DNA sequence: TGTGCCAGCAGTGATTCCGGACTGTCTCAAGCTTTCTTT. Its translation: CASSDSGLSQAFF.

Comment on this clone: One end of the junction does not line up with germline, which may come from a read error. The rearrangement links TRBV14 to TRBJ2-1; TRBD1 matches at 8 bases. Germline CDR1 and CDR2: SGHDN and FVKESK. The CDR3 spans 13 residues. CDR3 sequence: CASSQLTDRAFLF. The CDR3 coding sequence is TGTGCCAGCAGCCAATTAACGGACAGGGCATTTCTCTTC. Filled out from reference TRBV14 and TRBJ2-1, the complete variable domain reads EAGVTQFPSHSVIEKGQTVTLRCDPISGHDNLYWYRRVMGKEIKFLLHFVKESKQDESGMPNNRFLAERTGGTYSTLKVQPAELEDSGVYFCASSQLTDRAFLFGPGTRLTVL.

The chain carries TRBV6-6 and TRBJ2-7; D gene unclear. The V end lost 6 bases, the J end lost 1 base, and 7 bases lay between the germline ends. This CDR3 is built from 12 residues. Germline V gene data show CDR1 as MNHNY and CDR2 as SVGAGI (reference sequence). CDR3 bases: TGTGCCAGCAGCGGGCGTTCCTACGAGCAGTACTTC. It encodes CASSGRSYEQYF.

There are a few counts of this clone. This rearrangement joins TRBV10-3 to TRBJ2-7, with D perhaps being TRBD1 or TRBD2 (6 bases each). CDR1 is ENHRY, CDR2 SYGVKD, per germline. With 2 bases removed from V and 0 bases from J, the gap between germline ends came to 14 bases. The CDR3 is 16 residues long. CDR3 in amino acids: CAISERQAGSSYEQYF. The CDR3 coding sequence is TGTGCCATCAGTGAGAGACAGGCGGGGAGCTCCTACGAGCAGTACTTC.

V is TRBV30 and J is TRBJ2-2, with D possibly being TRBD1 or TRBD2 (5 bases each). CDR1 is GTSNPN, CDR2 SVGIG, per germline (reference sequence). The CDR3 loop spans 15 amino acids. Trimming pared 3 bases from V and 5 bases from J, leaving 16 bases between. The CDR3 loop reads CAWRGTGRVTGELFF. The CDR3 DNA is TGTGCCTGGAGAGGTACGGGACGGGTAACCGGGGAGCTGTTTTTT.

The CDR3 DNA follows: TGTGCCAGCAGCCAAGGTGACTATGGCTACACCTTC. As protein: CASSQGDYGYTF. The rearrangement links TRBV14 to TRBJ1-2; D is ambiguous. The CDR3 length is 12 residues. V lost 1 base to trimming and J lost 3 bases, with 3 bases between them. Germline assignment: CDR1 SGHDN and CDR2 FVKESK.

The genes are TRBV30 and TRBJ2-7; 10 bases agree with TRBD2. Germline CDR1 and CDR2: GTSNPN and SVGIG (reference sequence). This CDR3 region has 14 residues. J lost 2 bases, V lost 3 bases, and 4 bases had no gene match. CDR3 protein: CAWSLAGETYEQYF. CDR3 bases: TGTGCCTGGAGCCTAGCGGGAGAAACCTACGAGCAGTACTTC.

The chain joins TRBV5-6 to TRBJ2-1; D not certain. With 2 bases removed from V and 7 bases from J, the gap between germline ends came to 13 bases. The CDR3 consists of 14 residues. In germline, CDR1 is SGHDT, CDR2 YYEEEE. As DNA, the CDR3 is TGTGCCAGCAGCTTTGCGTCCGGGTGGAATGAGCAGTTCTTC. Amino acids: CASSFASGWNEQFF.

This clone has a handful of counts. The gene calls are TRBV2 and TRBJ2-5; 7 positions match TRBD1. Germline assignment: CDR1 SNHLY and CDR2 FYNNEI. The CDR3 has 15 residues. Trimming removed 5 bases from V and 1 base from J; junction bases left unmatched: 7. The CDR3 loop is CASSRSGTAQETQYF. In DNA form, the CDR3 reads TGTGCCAGCAGTAGATCCGGGACAGCCCAAGAGACCCAGTACTTC.

Only a few counts were recorded for this clone. The chain couples TRBV7-2 to TRBJ1-6, with 11 bases aligning to TRBD1. The trim removed 4 bases at V and 8 bases at J, leaving 10 bases unmatched. Germline values: CDR1 SGHTA, CDR2 FQGNSA. There are 17 residues in the CDR3. The CDR3 is CASSSSPGTGGYSPLHF. The CDR3 nucleotides are TGTGCCAGCAGCTCCTCACCCGGGACAGGGGGTTATTCACCCCTCCACTTT.

The chain employs TRBV11-2 and TRBJ2-1, with D perhaps matching TRBD1 (6 bases). V was pared by 5 bases and J by 9 bases, with 14 bases between. CDR1 is SGHAT, CDR2 FQNNGV, per germline. This CDR3 is 13 amino acids long. In DNA form, the CDR3 reads TGTGCCAGCAGCCCCTCAGGGGTTGGTGAGCAGTTCTTC. Amino acids: CASSPSGVGEQFF. Filled out from reference TRBV11-2 and TRBJ2-1, the complete variable domain reads EAGVAQSPRYKIIEKRQSVAFWCNPISGHATLYWYQQILGQGPKLLIQFQNNGVVDDSQLPKDRFSAERLKGVDSTLKIQPAKLEDSAVYLCASSPSGVGEQFFGPGTRLTVL.

CDR3 coding DNA: TGCGCCAGCAGTGGGACAGGGAGCTCTGGGGCCAACGTCCTGACTTTC. As protein: CASSGTGSSGANVLTF. This rearrangement joins TRBV10-2 to TRBJ2-6; 8 bases map to TRBD1. The V and J ends lost 4 bases and 0 bases, in that order; junction bases with no gene match: 2. CDR3 length: 16 amino acids. Germline assignment: CDR1 WSHSY and CDR2 SAAADI.

For this clone: This same CDR3 is encoded by further DNA sequences in the sample. As DNA, the CDR3 is TGTGCCAGCTCACCCCCCGGGCAGCCCCAGCATTTT. This encodes CASSPPGQPQHF. The rearrangement uses TRBV18 and TRBJ1-5; D call uncertain. V gave up 3 bases and J gave up 7 bases, with 7 bases separating them. The CDR3 loop spans 12 amino acids. CDR1 is KGHSH and CDR2 is LQKENI in the germline V gene.

This rearrangement joins TRBV11-2 to TRBJ2-4, with 10 bases matching TRBD1. Trimming cost V 4 bases and J 7 bases; bases outside gene matches: 7. The length of the CDR3 is 15 residues. From germline, CDR1 is SGHAT and CDR2 FQNNGV. CDR3 loop: CASSSRQGAGNIQYF. CDR3 bases: TGTGCCAGCAGCTCACGACAGGGGGCTGGGAACATTCAGTACTTC.